This TCR beta chain originates from a study of patients and donors after allogeneic stem cell transplantation. This clonotype was seen ten or more times. One entry per CDR3 protein, called by TCRdb with MiXCR from the RT-PCR reads. The repertoire holds over 2,500 distinct CDR3 sequences, with approximately 3.8% as singletons. The specimen was blood, either unsorted or a sorted T cell fraction (not recorded which). This receptor was taken from a human donor who was either an allogeneic HSCT recipient or a stem cell or donor lymphocyte infusion donor (not recorded which). It is not recorded whose cells these are; they may come from a transplant donor.

CDR3 DNA sequence: TGTGCCAGCAGCTTGGCCCGGACAGGGGCGGAAGCTTTCTTT. Its protein product is CASSLARTGAEAFF. V is TRBV5-5 and J is TRBJ1-1; 9 nucleotides line up with TRBD1. This CDR3 has 14 residues. Germline CDR1 SGHKS, CDR2 YYEKEE (reference sequence). Unmatched junction bases numbered 5, after V lost 0 bases and J lost 8 bases.